The T cell receptor beta chain described here comes from a study of technical replicates of blood from a handful of donors. In germline, CDR1 is SGHKS, CDR2 YYEKEE (reference sequence). J gave up 4 bases and V 5 bases, and 12 bases lay outside the gene matches. This CDR3 spans 17 amino acids. The data were produced by immunoSEQ multiplex PCR, yet TCRdb's version contains in-frame clones alone and is incomplete. The table has approximately 75,000 clones, approximately 97% seen once. The sequence was obtained from a human donor in good health. Sequencing input: T cells isolated from PBMCs. This chain links TRBV5-5 with TRBJ1-6; 7 nucleotides align to TRBD1. CDR3: CASRTSGQEDYNSPLHF. In nucleotides, the CDR3 is TGTGCCAGCAGAACTAGTGGACAGGAAGATTATAATTCACCCCTCCACTTT. Based on the CDR3 plus reference TRBV5-5 and TRBJ1-6, the full variable domain is DAGVTQSPTHLIKTRGQQVTLRCSPISGHKSVSWYQQVLGQGPQFIFQYYEKEERGRGNFPDRFSARQFPNYSSELNVNALLLGDSALYLCASRTSGQEDYNSPLHFGNGTRLTVT.